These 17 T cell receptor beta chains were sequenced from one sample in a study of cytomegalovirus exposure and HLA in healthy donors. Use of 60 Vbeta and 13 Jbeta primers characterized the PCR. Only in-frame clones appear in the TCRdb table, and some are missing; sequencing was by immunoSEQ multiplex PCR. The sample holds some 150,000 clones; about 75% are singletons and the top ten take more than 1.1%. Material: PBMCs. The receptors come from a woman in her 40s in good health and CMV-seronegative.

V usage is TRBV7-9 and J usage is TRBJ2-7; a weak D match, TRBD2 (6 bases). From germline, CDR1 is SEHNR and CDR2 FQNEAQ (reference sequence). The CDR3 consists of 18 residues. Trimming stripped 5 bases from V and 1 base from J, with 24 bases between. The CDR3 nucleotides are TGTGCCAGCAGCCTCGGAAGAGGGTCACGGAGGGGTTCCTACGAGCAGTACTTC. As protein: CASSLGRGSRRGSYEQYF.

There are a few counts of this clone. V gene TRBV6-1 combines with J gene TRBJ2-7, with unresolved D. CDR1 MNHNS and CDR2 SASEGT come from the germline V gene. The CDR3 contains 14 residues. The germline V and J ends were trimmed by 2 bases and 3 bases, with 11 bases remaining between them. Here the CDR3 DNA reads TGTGCCAGCAGTGAAAATTGGCACCTCTACGAGCAGTACTTC. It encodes CASSENWHLYEQYF.

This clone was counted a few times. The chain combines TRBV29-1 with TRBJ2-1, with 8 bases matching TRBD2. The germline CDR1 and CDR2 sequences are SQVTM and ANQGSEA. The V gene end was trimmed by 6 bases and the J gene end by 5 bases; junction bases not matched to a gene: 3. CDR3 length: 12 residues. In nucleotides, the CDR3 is TGCAGCGTCTCGGGAGGGAACAATGAGCAGTTCTTC. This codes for CSVSGGNNEQFF.

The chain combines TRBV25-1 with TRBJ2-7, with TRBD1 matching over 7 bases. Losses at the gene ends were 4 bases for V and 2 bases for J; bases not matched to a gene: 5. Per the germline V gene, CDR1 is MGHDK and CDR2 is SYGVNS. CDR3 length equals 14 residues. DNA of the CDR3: TGTGCCAGCAGTGTTACAGGGGCGGCCTACGAGCAGTACTTC. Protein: CASSVTGAAYEQYF.

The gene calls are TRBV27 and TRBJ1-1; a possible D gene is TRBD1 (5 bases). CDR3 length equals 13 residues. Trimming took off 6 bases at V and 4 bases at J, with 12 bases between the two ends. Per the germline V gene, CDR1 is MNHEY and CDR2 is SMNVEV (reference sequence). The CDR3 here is CASSDGGVTEAFF. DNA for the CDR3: TGTGCCAGCAGCGACGGGGGGGTCACTGAAGCTTTCTTT.

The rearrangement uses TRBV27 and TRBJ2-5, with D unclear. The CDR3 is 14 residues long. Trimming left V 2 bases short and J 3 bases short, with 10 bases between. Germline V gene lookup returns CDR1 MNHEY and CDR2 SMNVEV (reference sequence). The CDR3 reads CASSLIRGEETQYF. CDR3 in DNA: TGTGCCAGCAGTTTAATACGCGGTGAAGAGACCCAGTACTTC.

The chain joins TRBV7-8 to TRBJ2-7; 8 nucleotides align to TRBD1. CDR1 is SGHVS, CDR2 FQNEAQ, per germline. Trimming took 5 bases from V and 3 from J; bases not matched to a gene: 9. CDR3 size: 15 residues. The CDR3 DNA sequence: TGTGCCAGCAGCACCCGAGTAGGACAGGGCTACGAGCAGTACTTC. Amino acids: CASSTRVGQGYEQYF.

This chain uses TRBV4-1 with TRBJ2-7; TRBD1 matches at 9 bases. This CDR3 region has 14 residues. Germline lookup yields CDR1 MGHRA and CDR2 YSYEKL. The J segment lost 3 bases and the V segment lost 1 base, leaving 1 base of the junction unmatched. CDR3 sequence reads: CASSQGTGDYEQYF. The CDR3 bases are TGCGCCAGCAGCCAAGGGACAGGGGACTACGAGCAGTACTTC.

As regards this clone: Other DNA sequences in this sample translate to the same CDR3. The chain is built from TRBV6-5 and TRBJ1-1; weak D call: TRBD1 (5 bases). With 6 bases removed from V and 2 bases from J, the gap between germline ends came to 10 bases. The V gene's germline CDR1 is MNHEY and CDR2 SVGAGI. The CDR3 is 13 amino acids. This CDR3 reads CASRRDSNTEAFF. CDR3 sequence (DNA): TGTGCCAGCAGAAGAGACAGTAACACTGAAGCTTTCTTT.

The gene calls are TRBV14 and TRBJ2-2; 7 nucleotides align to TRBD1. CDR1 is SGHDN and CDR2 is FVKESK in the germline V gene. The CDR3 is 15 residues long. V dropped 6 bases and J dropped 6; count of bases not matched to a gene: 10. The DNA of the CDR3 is TGTGCCAGCAGAGAAGAAACAGGGGTGGCCGGGGAGCTGTTTTTT. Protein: CASREETGVAGELFF.

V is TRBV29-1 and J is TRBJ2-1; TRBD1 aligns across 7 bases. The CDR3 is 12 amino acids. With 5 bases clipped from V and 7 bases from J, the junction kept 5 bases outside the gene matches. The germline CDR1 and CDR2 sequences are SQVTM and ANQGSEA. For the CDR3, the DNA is TGCAGCGTTTATCAGGGGGAGAATGAGCAGTTCTTC. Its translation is CSVYQGENEQFF.

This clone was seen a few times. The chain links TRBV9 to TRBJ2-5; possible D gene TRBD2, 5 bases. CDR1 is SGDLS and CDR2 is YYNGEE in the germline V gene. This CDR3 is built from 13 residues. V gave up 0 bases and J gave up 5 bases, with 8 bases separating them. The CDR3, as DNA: TGTGCCAGCAGCGTAGGGAGGTCGGAGACCCAGTACTTC. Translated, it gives CASSVGRSETQYF.

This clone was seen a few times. CDR3 in amino acids: CATKTGGQYEQYF. The CDR3 coding sequence is TGTGCCACCAAAACAGGGGGTCAATACGAGCAGTACTTC. The chain links TRBV27 to TRBJ2-7, with TRBD1 matching over 8 bases. The CDR3 sequence is 13 residues long. The ends lost 10 bases at V and 4 bases at J; junction bases unmatched: 9. Germline V gives CDR1 MNHEY, CDR2 SMNVEV (reference sequence).

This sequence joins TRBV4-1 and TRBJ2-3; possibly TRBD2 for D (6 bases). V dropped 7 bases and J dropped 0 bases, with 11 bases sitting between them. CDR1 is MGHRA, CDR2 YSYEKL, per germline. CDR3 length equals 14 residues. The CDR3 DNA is TGCGCCAGCACCGGGACTGTTAGCACAGATACGCAGTATTTT. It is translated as CASTGTVSTDTQYF.

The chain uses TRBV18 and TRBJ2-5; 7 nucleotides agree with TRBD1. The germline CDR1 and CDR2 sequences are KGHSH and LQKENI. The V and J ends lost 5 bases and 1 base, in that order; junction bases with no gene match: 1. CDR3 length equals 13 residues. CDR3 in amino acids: CASSRQGQETQYF. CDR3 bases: TGTGCCAGCTCAAGACAGGGCCAAGAGACCCAGTACTTC.

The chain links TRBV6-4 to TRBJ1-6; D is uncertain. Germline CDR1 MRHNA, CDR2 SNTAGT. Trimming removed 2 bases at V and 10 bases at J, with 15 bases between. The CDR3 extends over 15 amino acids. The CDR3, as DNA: TGTGCCAGCAGTGACGAGGGAATCGGGAGATCACCCCTCCACTTT. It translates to CASSDEGIGRSPLHF.

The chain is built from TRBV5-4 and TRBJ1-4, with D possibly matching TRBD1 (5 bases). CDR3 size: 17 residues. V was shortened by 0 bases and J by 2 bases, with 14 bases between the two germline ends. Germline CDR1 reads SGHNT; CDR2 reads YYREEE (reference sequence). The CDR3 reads CASSLAGRRDTNEKLFF. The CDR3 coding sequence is TGTGCCAGCAGCTTGGCCGGTCGCAGGGATACTAATGAAAAACTGTTTTTT.